This T cell receptor beta chain was captured by sequencing in a study of cytomegalovirus exposure and HLA in healthy donors. In the study overall: Earlier findings included roughly 120 million unique TCR beta sequences obtained from 150 million to 200 million T cells.

This clone has just one count. Its antigen is still unknown. With 60 Vbeta and 13 Jbeta primers, the PCR was carried out. Study processing details: In a later analysis, around 12 million of some 80 million unique beta chains occurred in at least two donors. This table comes from immunoSEQ multiplex PCR, and its TCRdb copy is limited to in-frame clones, with some not included. V and J calls and clone size follow that table, whereas D and trimming were derived from the DNA. This table has about 150,000 clones, 79% appearing once. Healthy people donating bone marrow made up the donors. The germline CDR1 and CDR2 sequences are DFQATT and SNEGSKA (reference sequence). CDR3 length equals 11 residues. Trimming left V 4 bases short and J 10 bases short, with 11 bases between. Findings of the study overall: Whilst most TCR sequences proved rare, a subset of public TCRs occurred across many donors.

The chain is built from TRBV20-1 and TRBJ2-1; the D gene is possibly TRBD2 (5 bases). Sequenced material: PBMCs. The receptor was isolated from a middle-aged man in good health and CMV-seropositive. The DNA of the CDR3 is TGCAGTGCTACAGGCGGCGGGGAGCAGTTCTTC. The encoded protein is CSATGGGEQFF.